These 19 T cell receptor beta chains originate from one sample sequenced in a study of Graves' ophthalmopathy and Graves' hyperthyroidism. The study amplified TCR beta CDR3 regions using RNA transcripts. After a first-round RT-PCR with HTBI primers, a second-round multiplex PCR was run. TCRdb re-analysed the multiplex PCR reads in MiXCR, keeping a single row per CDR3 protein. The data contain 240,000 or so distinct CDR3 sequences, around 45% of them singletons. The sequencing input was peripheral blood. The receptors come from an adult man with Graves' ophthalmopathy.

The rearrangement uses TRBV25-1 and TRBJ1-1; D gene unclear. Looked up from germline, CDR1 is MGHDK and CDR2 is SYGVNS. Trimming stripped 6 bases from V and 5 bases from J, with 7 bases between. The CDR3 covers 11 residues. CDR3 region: CASRRWTEAFF. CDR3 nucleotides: TGTGCCAGCAGGAGGTGGACTGAAGCTTTCTTT.

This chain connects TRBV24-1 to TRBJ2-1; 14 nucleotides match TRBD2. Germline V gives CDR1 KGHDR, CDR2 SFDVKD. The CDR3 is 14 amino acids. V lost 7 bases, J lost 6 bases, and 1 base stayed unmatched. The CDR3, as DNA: TGTGCCACCAGGGGGACTAGCGGGGGCAATGAGCAGTTCTTC. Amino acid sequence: CATRGTSGGNEQFF.

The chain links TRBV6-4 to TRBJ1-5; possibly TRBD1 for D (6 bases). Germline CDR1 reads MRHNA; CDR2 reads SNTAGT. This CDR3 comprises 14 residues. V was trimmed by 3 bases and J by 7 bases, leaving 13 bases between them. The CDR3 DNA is TGTGCCAGCAGTGAGAGTATGGGGGCCCAGCCCCAGCATTTT. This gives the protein CASSESMGAQPQHF.

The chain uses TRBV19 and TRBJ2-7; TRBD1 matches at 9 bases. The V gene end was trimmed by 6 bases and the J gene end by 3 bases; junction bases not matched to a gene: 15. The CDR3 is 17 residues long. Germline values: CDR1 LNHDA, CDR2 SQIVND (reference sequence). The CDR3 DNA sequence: TGTGCCAGTAGCCAAGCCCGGGGGACAGGGTTTATCTACGAGCAGTACTTC. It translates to CASSQARGTGFIYEQYF.

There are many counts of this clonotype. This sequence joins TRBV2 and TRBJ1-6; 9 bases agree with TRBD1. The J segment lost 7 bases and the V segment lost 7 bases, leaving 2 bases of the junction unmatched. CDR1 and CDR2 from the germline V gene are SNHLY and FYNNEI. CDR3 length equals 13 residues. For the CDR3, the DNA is TGTGCCAGCACGGGGACAGGGAATTCACCCCTCCACTTT. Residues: CASTGTGNSPLHF.

CDR3 DNA sequence: TGTGCCAGCAGTGGTACGGGGAGGGGCGGCGGTGAAAAACTGTTTTTT. Protein: CASSGTGRGGGEKLFF. V usage is TRBV2 and J usage is TRBJ1-4, with a weak D call TRBD1 (5 bases). Germline CDR1 SNHLY, CDR2 FYNNEI. Trimming pared 4 bases from V and 7 bases from J, leaving 19 bases between. This CDR3 is 16 amino acids long. Combining the CDR3 with reference TRBV2 and TRBJ1-4 gives the whole variable domain EPEVTQTPSHQVTQMGQEVILRCVPISNHLYFYWYRQILGQKVEFLVSFYNNEISEKSEIFDDQFSVERPDGSNFTLKIRSTKLEDSAMYFCASSGTGRGGGEKLFFGSGTQLSVL.

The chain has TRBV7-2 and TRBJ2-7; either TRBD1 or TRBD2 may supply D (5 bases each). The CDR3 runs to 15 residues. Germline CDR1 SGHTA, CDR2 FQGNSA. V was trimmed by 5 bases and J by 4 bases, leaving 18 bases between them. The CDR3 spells CASSQGVEAAYEQYF. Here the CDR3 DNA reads TGTGCCAGCAGCCAGGGAGTCGAGGCCGCGTACGAGCAGTACTTC.

The CDR3 spells CASSQGSREHRNQPQHF. CDR3 sequence (DNA): TGTGCCAGCAGCCAGGGGAGCAGGGAGCACCGCAATCAGCCCCAGCATTTT. The chain is built from TRBV7-2 and TRBJ1-5; possibly TRBD1 for D (6 bases). The CDR3 contains 17 residues. Trimming left V 5 bases short and J 2 bases short, with 19 bases between. In germline, CDR1 is SGHTA, CDR2 FQGNSA.

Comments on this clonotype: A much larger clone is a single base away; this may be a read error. In nucleotides, the CDR3 is TGTGCCAGCAGCTCGGCATTGCACGAGCAGTACTTC. Translating it yields CASSSALHEQYF. V usage is TRBV7-9 and J usage is TRBJ2-7; D not resolved. V was pared by 4 bases and J by 5 bases, with 9 bases between. The V gene's germline CDR1 is SEHNR and CDR2 FQNEAQ (reference sequence). This CDR3 has 12 residues.

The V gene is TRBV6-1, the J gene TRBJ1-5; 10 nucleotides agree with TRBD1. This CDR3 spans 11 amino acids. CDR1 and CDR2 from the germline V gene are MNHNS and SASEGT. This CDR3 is CSTGGDQPQHF. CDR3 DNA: TGTTCGACAGGGGGCGATCAGCCCCAGCATTTT.

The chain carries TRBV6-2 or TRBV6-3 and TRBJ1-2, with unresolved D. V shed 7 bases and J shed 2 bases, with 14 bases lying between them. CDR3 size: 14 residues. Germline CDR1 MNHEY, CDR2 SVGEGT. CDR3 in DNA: TGTGCCAGCATCTTCAGTCCTGGAAACTATGGCTACACCTTC. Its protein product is CASIFSPGNYGYTF.

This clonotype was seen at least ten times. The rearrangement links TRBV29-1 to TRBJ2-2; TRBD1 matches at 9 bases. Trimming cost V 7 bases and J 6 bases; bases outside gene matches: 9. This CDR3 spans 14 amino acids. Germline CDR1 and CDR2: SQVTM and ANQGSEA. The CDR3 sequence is CSAAGTGRPGELFF. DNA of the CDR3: TGCAGCGCTGCCGGGACAGGGAGGCCCGGGGAGCTGTTTTTT.

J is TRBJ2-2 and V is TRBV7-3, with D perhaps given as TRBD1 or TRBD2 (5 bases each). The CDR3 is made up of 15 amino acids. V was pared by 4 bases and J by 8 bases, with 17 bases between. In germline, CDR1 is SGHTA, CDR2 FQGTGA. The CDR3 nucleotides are TGTGCCAGCAGCTCAACGGGGCAAGTAGGGGGGGAGCTGTTTTTT. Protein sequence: CASSSTGQVGGELFF. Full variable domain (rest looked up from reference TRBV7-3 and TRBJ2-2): GAGVSQTPSNKVTEKGKYVELRCDPISGHTALYWYRQSLGQGPEFLIYFQGTGAADDSGLPNDRFFAVRPEGSVSTLKIQRTERGDSAVYLCASSSTGQVGGELFFGEGSRLTVL.

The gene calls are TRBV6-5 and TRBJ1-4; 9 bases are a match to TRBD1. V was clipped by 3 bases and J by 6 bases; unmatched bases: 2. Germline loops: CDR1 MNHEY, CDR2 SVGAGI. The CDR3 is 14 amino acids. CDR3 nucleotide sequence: TGTGCCAGCAGTTATGACAGGGGGGATGAAAAACTGTTTTTT. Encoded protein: CASSYDRGDEKLFF.

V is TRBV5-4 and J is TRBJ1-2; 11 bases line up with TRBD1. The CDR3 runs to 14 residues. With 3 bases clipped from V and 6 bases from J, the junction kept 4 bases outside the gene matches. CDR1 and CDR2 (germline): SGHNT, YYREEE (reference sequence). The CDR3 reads CASSWLDRGHGYTF. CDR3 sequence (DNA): TGTGCCAGCAGCTGGCTGGACAGGGGGCATGGCTACACCTTC.

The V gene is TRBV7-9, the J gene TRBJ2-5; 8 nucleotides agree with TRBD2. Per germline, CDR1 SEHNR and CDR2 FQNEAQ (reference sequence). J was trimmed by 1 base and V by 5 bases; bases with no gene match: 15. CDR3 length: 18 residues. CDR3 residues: CASSQVGAFRGGQETQYF. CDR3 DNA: TGTGCCAGCAGCCAAGTGGGGGCCTTCCGGGGGGGCCAAGAGACCCAGTACTTC.

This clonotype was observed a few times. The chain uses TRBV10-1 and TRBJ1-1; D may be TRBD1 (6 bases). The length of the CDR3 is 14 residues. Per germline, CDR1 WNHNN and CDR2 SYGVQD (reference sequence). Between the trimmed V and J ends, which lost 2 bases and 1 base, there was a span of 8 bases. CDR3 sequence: CASSEGQRNTEAFF. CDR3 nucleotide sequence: TGCGCCAGCAGTGAGGGACAGAGGAACACTGAAGCTTTCTTT.

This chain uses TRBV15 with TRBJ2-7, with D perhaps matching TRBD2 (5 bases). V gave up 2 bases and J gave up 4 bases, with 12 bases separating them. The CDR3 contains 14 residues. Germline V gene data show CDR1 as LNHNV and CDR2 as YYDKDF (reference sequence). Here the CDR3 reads CATSRILRGYEQYF. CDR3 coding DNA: TGTGCCACCAGCAGAATACTAAGAGGGTACGAGCAGTACTTC.

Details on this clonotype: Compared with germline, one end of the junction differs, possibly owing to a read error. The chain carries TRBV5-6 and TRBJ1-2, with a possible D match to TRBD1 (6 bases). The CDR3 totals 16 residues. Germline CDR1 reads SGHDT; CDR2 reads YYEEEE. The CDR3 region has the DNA TGTGCCAGCAGCCCTCTGGACAGAGGGGCGGGCTATGGCTGCACCTTC. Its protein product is CASSPLDRGAGYGCTF.